The 8 T cell receptor beta chains reported below all come from one sample, sequenced in a study of blood T cell repertoires in COVID-19 (TCRdb year 2020). The library was made by the immunoSEQ multiplex PCR assay. TCRdb provides this immuneACCESS table in a form limited to in-frame rearrangements. Some clones are lacking; in checked studies, under half of them reflect an unresolved V gene, and why the rest are absent is not known. For this sample there are about 390,000 clones; approximately 89% appear just once. About 2.3% of the sample belongs to the ten largest clones. Material for sequencing was peripheral blood. These receptors were collected from a woman aged 55-75 years with COVID-19, enrolled during active disease.

The CDR3 spells CASSERVEQFF. CDR3 nucleotide sequence: TGTGCCAGTAGTGAGAGGGTCGAGCAGTTCTTC. The V gene is TRBV19, the J gene TRBJ2-1, with D maybe TRBD2 (5 bases). V lost 5 bases to trimming and J lost 10 bases, with 9 bases between them. Germline CDR1 reads LNHDA; CDR2 reads SQIVND (reference sequence). This CDR3 spans 11 amino acids. The full variable domain, completed using reference TRBV19 and TRBJ2-1, is DGGITQSPKYLFRKEGQNVTLSCEQNLNHDAMYWYRQDPGQGLRLIYYSQIVNDFQKGDIAEGYSVSREKKESFPLTVTSAQKNPTAFYLCASSERVEQFFGPGTRLTVL.

The chain links TRBV5-8 to TRBJ1-5; perhaps TRBD1 as D (5 bases). CDR1 and CDR2 (germline): SGHTS, YDEGEE. The CDR3 is 14 amino acids. The V end was cut by 0 bases, the J end by 5 bases, with 9 bases between. The CDR3, as DNA: TGTGCCAGCAGCTTGGGGACATGGCATCAGCCCCAGCATTTT. It yields the protein CASSLGTWHQPQHF.

CDR3 region: CASSEAPGGGANTEAFF. The CDR3 DNA reads as TGTGCCAGCAGTGAAGCGCCCGGGGGTGGGGCGAACACTGAAGCTTTCTTT. The chain recombines TRBV2 with TRBJ1-1, with TRBD1 as a possible D gene (5 bases). Trimming shortened V by 0 bases and J by 1 base, and 15 bases separated the two germline ends. CDR3 length: 17 residues. Germline V gene data show CDR1 as SNHLY and CDR2 as FYNNEI.

This clone was seen once. The J gene is TRBJ1-1, the V gene TRBV5-4; TRBD1 matches at 8 bases. Germline CDR1 SGHNT, CDR2 YYREEE (reference sequence). The CDR3 covers 15 residues. J lost 5 bases, V lost 1 base, and 7 bases had no gene match. CDR3 nucleotide sequence: TGTGCCAGCAGCTTGCAAACAGGGGGAGGGACTGAAGCTTTCTTT. The encoded protein is CASSLQTGGGTEAFF.

V and J are TRBV20-1 and TRBJ2-3, with D tentatively TRBD1 (5 bases). The germline gives CDR1 DFQATT, CDR2 SNEGSKA (reference sequence). This CDR3 is 11 amino acids long. V lost 5 bases to trimming and J lost 6 bases, with 9 bases between them. The CDR3: CSAGARDTQYF. For the CDR3, the DNA is TGCAGTGCTGGGGCTCGGGATACGCAGTATTTT.

This clone is a singleton in its sample. The J gene is TRBJ2-5, the V gene TRBV10-1; D gene ambiguous. CDR3 length: 13 residues. In germline, CDR1 is WNHNN, CDR2 SYGVQD (reference sequence). V was cut by 3 bases and J by 2 bases, with 7 bases left in between. The CDR3 region is CASSDRLQETQYF. CDR3 nucleotides: TGCGCCAGCAGTGATCGACTTCAAGAGACCCAGTACTTC.

This clone showed up just a few times. This sequence joins TRBV27 and TRBJ2-7, with D perhaps TRBD2 (5 bases). This CDR3 has 15 amino acids. The V gene lost 3 bases and the J gene lost 6 bases, with 18 bases spanning the gap. The germline V gene has CDR1 MNHEY and CDR2 SMNVEV (reference sequence). This CDR3 reads CASSLSGNPLSEQYF. CDR3 in DNA: TGTGCCAGCAGTTTGTCCGGGAACCCCCTCAGCGAGCAGTACTTC.

The chain combines TRBV3-1 (or the pseudogene TRBV3-2) with TRBJ2-5; 8 bases align to TRBD1. The V and J ends lost 3 bases and 7 bases, in that order; junction bases with no gene match: 10. The CDR3 runs to 15 residues. Germline V gene sequence: CDR1 LGHDT, CDR2 YNNKEL (reference sequence). CDR3 in DNA: TGTGCCAGCAGCCAGGATTGGACAGGGCGGGCGACCCAGTACTTC. The encoded protein is CASSQDWTGRATQYF.